The sequence of this T cell receptor (beta chain) was determined in a study of T cells in Graves' hyperthyroidism and ophthalmopathy. RNA transcripts served as the template for amplifying TCR beta CDR3 regions. HTBI primers were employed in a first-round RT-PCR of the TCR CDR3. TCRdb re-derived calls from the multiplex PCR reads in MiXCR, one entry per CDR3 protein. Of approximately 330,000 distinct CDR3 sequences in the sample, roughly 15% are singletons; the top ten hold 30% to 40%. Germline-derived CDR1 and CDR2 are SQVTM and ANQGSEA. This CDR3 spans 11 amino acids. Trimming shortened V by 2 bases and J by 9 bases, and 11 bases separated the two germline ends. This clonotype was counted between two and nine times. Uncontrolled infection, other autoimmune disease, pregnancy or lactation barred patients from enrollment.

The TCR sequence derives from a woman between 40 and 55 years old with Graves' ophthalmopathy. This chain connects TRBV29-1 to TRBJ2-7; D unclear. Sequencing was performed on blood. The CDR3 here is CSVEQRTVQYF. CDR3 coding DNA: TGCAGCGTTGAACAAAGGACGGTGCAGTACTTC.